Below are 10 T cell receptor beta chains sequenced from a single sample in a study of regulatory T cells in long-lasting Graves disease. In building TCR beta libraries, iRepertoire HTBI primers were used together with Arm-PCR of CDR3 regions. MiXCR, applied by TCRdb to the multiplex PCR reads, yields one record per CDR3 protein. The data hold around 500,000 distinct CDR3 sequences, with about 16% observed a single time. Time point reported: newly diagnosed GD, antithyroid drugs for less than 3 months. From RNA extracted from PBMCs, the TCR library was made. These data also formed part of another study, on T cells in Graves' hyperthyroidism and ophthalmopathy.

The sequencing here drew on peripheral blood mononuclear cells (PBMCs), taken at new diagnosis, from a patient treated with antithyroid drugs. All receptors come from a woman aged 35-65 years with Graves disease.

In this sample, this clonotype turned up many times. The CDR3, as DNA: TGTGCCAGCAGCTTGAGATACACAGATACGCAGTATTTT. Translated, it gives CASSLRYTDTQYF. V gene TRBV5-4 combines with J gene TRBJ2-3, with D unclear. The germline gives CDR1 SGHNT, CDR2 YYREEE (reference sequence). The CDR3 spans 13 residues. Trimming left V 1 base short and J 2 bases short, with 5 bases between.

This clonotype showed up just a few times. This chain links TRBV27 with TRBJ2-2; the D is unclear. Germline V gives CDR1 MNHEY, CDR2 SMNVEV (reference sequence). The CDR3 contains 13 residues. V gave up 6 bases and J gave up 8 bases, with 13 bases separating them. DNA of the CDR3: TGTGCCAGCAGGCCACTGGGCGCAGGGGAGCTGTTTTTT. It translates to CASRPLGAGELFF.

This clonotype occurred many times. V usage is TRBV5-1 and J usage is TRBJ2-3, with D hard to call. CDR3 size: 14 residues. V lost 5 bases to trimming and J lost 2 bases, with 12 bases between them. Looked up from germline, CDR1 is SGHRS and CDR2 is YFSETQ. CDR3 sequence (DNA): TGCGCCAGCAGTTCCGGCCCGGTCACAGATACGCAGTATTTT. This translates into CASSSGPVTDTQYF.

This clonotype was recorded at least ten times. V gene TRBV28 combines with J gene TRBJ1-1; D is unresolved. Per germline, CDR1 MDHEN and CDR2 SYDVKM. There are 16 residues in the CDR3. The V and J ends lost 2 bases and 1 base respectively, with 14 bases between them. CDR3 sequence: CASSLITPAENTEAFF. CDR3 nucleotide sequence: TGTGCCAGCAGTTTAATTACCCCGGCTGAGAACACTGAAGCTTTCTTT.

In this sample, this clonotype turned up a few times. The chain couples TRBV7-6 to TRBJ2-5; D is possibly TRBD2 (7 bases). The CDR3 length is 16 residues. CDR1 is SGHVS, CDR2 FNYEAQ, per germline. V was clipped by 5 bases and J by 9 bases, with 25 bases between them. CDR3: CASSQGGAGTSRAQYF. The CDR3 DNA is TGTGCCAGCAGCCAAGGGGGAGCGGGGACGTCCAGGGCCCAGTACTTC.

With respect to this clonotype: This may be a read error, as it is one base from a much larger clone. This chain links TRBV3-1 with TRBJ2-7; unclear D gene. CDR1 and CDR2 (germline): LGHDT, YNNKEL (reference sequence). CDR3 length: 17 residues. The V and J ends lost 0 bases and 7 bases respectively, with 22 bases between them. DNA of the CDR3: TGTGCCAGCAGCCAAGATCTGTCGTGGAGCTCCTACAATGAGCAGTACTTC. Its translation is CASSQDLSWSSYNEQYF.

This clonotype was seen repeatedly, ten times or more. The CDR3, as DNA: TGTGCCAGCTCTCAGGACAGGGTCAACTCTGGAAACACCATATATTTT. Its translation is CASSQDRVNSGNTIYF. The chain couples TRBV18 to TRBJ1-3; the match to TRBD1 covers 8 bases. Germline loops: CDR1 KGHSH, CDR2 LQKENI. This CDR3 comprises 16 residues. Trimming cost V 6 bases and J 0 bases; bases outside gene matches: 7.

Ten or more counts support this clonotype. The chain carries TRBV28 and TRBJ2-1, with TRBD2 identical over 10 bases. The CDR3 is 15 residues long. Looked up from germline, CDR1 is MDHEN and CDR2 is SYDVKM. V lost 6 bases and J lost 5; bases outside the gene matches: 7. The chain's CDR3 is CASRAGGPRNNEQFF. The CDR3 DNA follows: TGTGCCAGCAGAGCGGGGGGGCCGAGAAACAATGAGCAGTTCTTC.

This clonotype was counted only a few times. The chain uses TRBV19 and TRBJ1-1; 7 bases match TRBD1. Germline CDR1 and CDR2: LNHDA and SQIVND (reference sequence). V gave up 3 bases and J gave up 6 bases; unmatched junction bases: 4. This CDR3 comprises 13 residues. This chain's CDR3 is CASSMDRISEAFF. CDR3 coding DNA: TGTGCCAGTAGTATGGACAGGATCTCTGAAGCTTTCTTT. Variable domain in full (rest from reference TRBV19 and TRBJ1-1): DGGITQSPKYLFRKEGQNVTLSCEQNLNHDAMYWYRQDPGQGLRLIYYSQIVNDFQKGDIAEGYSVSREKKESFPLTVTSAQKNPTAFYLCASSMDRISEAFFGQGTRLTVV.

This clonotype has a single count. The CDR3 is CASSPGTGIFHGYTF. The CDR3 nucleotides read TGTGCCAGCAGCCCGGGGACAGGGATTTTCCATGGCTACACCTTC. The chain recombines TRBV7-9 with TRBJ1-2; TRBD1 matches at 9 bases. J was trimmed by 6 bases and V by 5 bases; bases with no gene match: 10. Germline V gene sequence: CDR1 SEHNR, CDR2 FQNEAQ (reference sequence). This CDR3 comprises 15 residues. The variable domain in full, with the rest retrieved from reference TRBV7-9 and TRBJ1-2, is DTGVSQNPRHKITKRGQNVTFRCDPISEHNRLYWYRQTLGQGPEFLTYFQNEAQLEKSRLLSDRFSAERPKGSFSTLEIQRTEQGDSAMYLCASSPGTGIFHGYTFGSGTRLTVV.